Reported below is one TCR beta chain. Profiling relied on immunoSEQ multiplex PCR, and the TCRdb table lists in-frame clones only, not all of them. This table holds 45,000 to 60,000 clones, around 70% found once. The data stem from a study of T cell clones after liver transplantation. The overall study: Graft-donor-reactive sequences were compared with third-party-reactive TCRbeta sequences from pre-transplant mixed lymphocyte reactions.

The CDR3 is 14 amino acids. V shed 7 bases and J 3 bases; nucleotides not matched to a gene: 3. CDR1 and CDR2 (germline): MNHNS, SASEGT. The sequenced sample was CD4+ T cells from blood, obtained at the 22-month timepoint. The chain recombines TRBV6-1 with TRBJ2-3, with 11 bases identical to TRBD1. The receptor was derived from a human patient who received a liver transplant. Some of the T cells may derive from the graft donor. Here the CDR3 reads CASIWDRGTDTQYF. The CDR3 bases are TGTGCCAGCATCTGGGACAGGGGGACAGATACGCAGTATTTT.